Listed here is a single TCR beta chain. TCRdb recomputed calls from the RT-PCR reads with MiXCR, one row per CDR3 protein. The table includes about 70,000 distinct CDR3 sequences, more than 25% detected once. The CDR3 spans 17 residues. From germline, CDR1 is KGHDR and CDR2 SFDVKD. V lost 0 bases and J lost 2, with 14 bases in between. This specimen comes from a study of patients and donors after allogeneic stem cell transplantation. This TCR came from a human donor who was either an allogeneic HSCT recipient or a stem cell or donor lymphocyte infusion donor (not recorded which). It is not recorded whose cells these are; they may come from a transplant donor. The chain couples TRBV24-1 to TRBJ2-3; D possibly uses TRBD1 or TRBD2 (5 bases each). The sequenced sample consisted of blood, either unsorted or a sorted T cell fraction (not recorded which). CDR3 sequence: CATSDLERGAPTDTQYF. The CDR3 region has the DNA TGTGCCACCAGTGATTTGGAGCGAGGGGCACCCACAGATACGCAGTATTTT.